This T cell receptor (beta chain) stems from a study of blood T cell repertoires in COVID-19. Background on the study: COVID-19 samples from acute and convalescent phases originated in the United States, Italy and Spain. The cDNA or gDNA used as material had been derived from T cells, B-cell-depleted T cells, or PBMCs.

Method: immunoSEQ multiplex PCR; TCRdb's copy keeps in-frame clones and lacks some. In the table there are 20,000 to 30,000 clones, around 94% of which are singletons. The germline V gene encodes CDR1 LNHDA and CDR2 SQIVND (reference sequence). The CDR3 consists of 13 residues. Trimming removed 7 bases from V and 4 bases from J; junction bases left unmatched: 5. The chain employs TRBV19 and TRBJ1-1; 8 positions match TRBD1. The origin of this receptor is a human donor in a cohort sampled during active COVID-19. The sample taken for sequencing was peripheral blood. The CDR3 DNA reads as TGTGCCAGTACCCCAGACAGGGGCACTGAAGCTTTCTTT. Translation gives CASTPDRGTEAFF. Combining the CDR3 with reference TRBV19 and TRBJ1-1 gives the whole variable domain DGGITQSPKYLFRKEGQNVTLSCEQNLNHDAMYWYRQDPGQGLRLIYYSQIVNDFQKGDIAEGYSVSREKKESFPLTVTSAQKNPTAFYLCASTPDRGTEAFFGQGTRLTVV.